The 30 T cell receptor beta chains below were found in one sample sequenced in a study of PD-1 blockade in classical Hodgkin lymphoma (dated by TCRdb to the early 2020s). What the time point label conveys for this sample: cycle 1 day 1 (C1D1), immediately before nivolumab initiation. Every trial patient had relapsed following autologous stem cell transplantation, and prior brentuximab vedotin exposure was what differed among cohorts A, B and C. Library preparation used the immunoSEQ multiplex PCR assay. Held by TCRdb, this immuneACCESS table contains in-frame sequences only and omits some clones. Under half of the omission traces to an unresolved V gene where checked; the cause of the rest is unknown. In this sample the table shows tens of thousands of clones, roughly 80% of which occur a single time. 30% to 35% of the sample goes to the ten largest clones. The starting material was peripheral blood mononuclear cells (PBMCs), obtained at baseline. Receptor source: a human donor with classical Hodgkin lymphoma.

The chain has TRBV30 and TRBJ2-7; D possibly uses TRBD1 or TRBD2 (5 bases each). There are 12 residues in the CDR3. V dropped 4 bases and J dropped 6 bases, with 13 bases sitting between them. Germline values: CDR1 GTSNPN, CDR2 SVGIG (reference sequence). The CDR3 spells CAWTIGGIEQYF. The CDR3, as DNA: TGTGCCTGGACGATTGGGGGTATCGAGCAGTACTTC.

This sequence joins TRBV4-3 and TRBJ2-3; D remains ambiguous. Trimming shortened V by 0 bases and J by 6 bases, and 16 bases separated the two germline ends. CDR3 length: 16 residues. CDR1 and CDR2 (germline): LGHNA, YSLEER. The CDR3 here is CASSQDFTPFYDTQYF. In DNA, the CDR3 is TGCGCCAGCAGCCAAGATTTTACGCCTTTTTACGATACGCAGTATTTT.

The V gene is TRBV5-1, the J gene TRBJ2-3; D remains unclear. Germline CDR1 SGHRS, CDR2 YFSETQ. Deletions cut 4 bases from V and 4 bases from J, with 7 bases between. CDR3 length: 12 residues. This CDR3 is CASSPWADTQYF. For the CDR3, the DNA is TGCGCCAGCAGCCCCTGGGCAGATACGCAGTATTTT.

With regard to this clone: Other nucleotide sequences in the sample specify the same CDR3. The chain uses TRBV7-2 and TRBJ1-2, with D possibly being TRBD1 (6 bases). The V gene's germline CDR1 is SGHTA and CDR2 FQGNSA. Trimming took 5 bases from V and 1 from J, leaving 8 bases between them. The CDR3 spans 13 residues. CDR3 DNA: TGTGCCAGCAGCGCAGGGGTTAACTATGGCTACACCTTC. It codes for CASSAGVNYGYTF.

The V and J genes are TRBV19 and TRBJ2-5; D is unclear. CDR3 length: 12 amino acids. Trimming left V 9 bases short and J 1 base short, with 9 bases between. Per germline, CDR1 LNHDA and CDR2 SQIVND (reference sequence). The DNA for the CDR3 is TGTGCCAGGCGGCGGCCCCAAGAGACCCAGTACTTC. Its protein is CARRRPQETQYF. The variable domain in full, completed from reference TRBV19 and TRBJ2-5, reads DGGITQSPKYLFRKEGQNVTLSCEQNLNHDAMYWYRQDPGQGLRLIYYSQIVNDFQKGDIAEGYSVSREKKESFPLTVTSAQKNPTAFYLCARRRPQETQYFGPGTRLLVL.

The chain couples TRBV5-6 to TRBJ1-1, with a weak D call TRBD1 (5 bases). This CDR3 comprises 15 residues. CDR1 is SGHDT and CDR2 is YYEEEE in the germline V gene. The germline V and J ends were trimmed by 6 bases and 1 base, with 16 bases remaining between them. The CDR3 is CASTLLGRSNTEAFF. The CDR3 bases are TGTGCCAGCACCCTCTTGGGACGATCGAACACTGAAGCTTTCTTT.

This clone was seen once. V and J are TRBV29-1 and TRBJ1-2; the D is unclear. With 3 bases removed from V and 7 bases from J, the gap between germline ends came to 12 bases. Germline CDR1 is SQVTM and CDR2 is ANQGSEA. This CDR3 spans 12 amino acids. This CDR3 reads CSVDFLMRGYTF. The CDR3 DNA reads as TGCAGCGTTGATTTCCTAATGCGTGGCTACACCTTC.

The gene calls are TRBV7-2 and TRBJ1-3, with a weak D call TRBD1 (5 bases). The germline gives CDR1 SGHTA, CDR2 FQGNSA. Between the trimmed V and J ends, which lost 1 base and 4 bases, there was a span of 14 bases. The CDR3 sequence is 16 residues long. CDR3 sequence reads: CASSLGFGGGGNTIYF. Here the CDR3 DNA reads TGTGCCAGCAGCTTAGGATTCGGGGGAGGAGGAAACACCATATATTTT.

This chain connects TRBV30 to TRBJ2-1; D call uncertain. The V and J ends lost 2 bases and 10 bases respectively, with 9 bases between them. Looked up from germline, CDR1 is GTSNPN and CDR2 is SVGIG (reference sequence). The CDR3 is 11 residues long. This CDR3 reads CAWSPVGEQFF. The CDR3 nucleotides read TGTGCCTGGAGTCCAGTAGGGGAGCAGTTCTTC. Full variable domain (outside the CDR3, taken from reference TRBV30 and TRBJ2-1): SQTIHQWPATLVQPVGSPLSLECTVEGTSNPNLYWYRQAAGRGLQLLFYSVGIGQISSEVPQNLSASRPQDRQFILSSKKLLLSDSGFYLCAWSPVGEQFFGPGTRLTVL.

The CDR3 DNA sequence: TGTGCCAGCAGCTTCCAAGAGACCCAGTACTTC. Translation gives CASSFQETQYF. The gene calls are TRBV7-6 and TRBJ2-5; D uncertain. In germline, CDR1 is SGHVS, CDR2 FNYEAQ. Between the trimmed V and J ends, which lost 3 bases and 1 base, there was a span of 0 bases. The CDR3 extends over 11 amino acids.

This clone was counted only a few times. This sequence joins TRBV6-6 and TRBJ1-5; possibly TRBD1 for D (6 bases). The CDR3 runs to 15 residues. Germline CDR1 reads MNHNY; CDR2 reads SVGAGI (reference sequence). V dropped 5 bases and J dropped 7 bases, with 18 bases sitting between them. The chain's CDR3 is CASSIDLQGGQPQHF. CDR3 DNA: TGTGCCAGCAGTATAGATCTACAGGGAGGGCAGCCCCAGCATTTT.

The V call is TRBV5-1, the J call TRBJ2-5; 8 bases align to TRBD1. With V trimmed by 2 bases and J by 2 bases, 5 bases remained unmatched. Germline V gene lookup returns CDR1 SGHRS and CDR2 YFSETQ. This CDR3 contains 15 residues. The CDR3 loop reads CASSFGQGKQETQYF. The CDR3 DNA is TGCGCCAGCAGCTTTGGACAGGGAAAACAAGAGACCCAGTACTTC.

J is TRBJ1-1 and V is TRBV10-3; 8 bases are shared with TRBD1. Germline lookup yields CDR1 ENHRY and CDR2 SYGVKD. After removal of 6 bases from V and 7 bases from J, the junction contained 13 bases not matched to a gene. The CDR3 has 15 amino acids. This chain's CDR3 is CAIRPGQEESGEAFF. CDR3 bases: TGTGCCATCAGACCGGGACAGGAGGAGAGCGGTGAAGCTTTCTTT.

J is TRBJ2-5 and V is TRBV11-2; either TRBD1 or TRBD2 may fit D (5 bases each). The CDR3 has 13 residues. From germline, CDR1 is SGHAT and CDR2 FQNNGV. Trimming removed 5 bases at V and 7 bases at J, with 14 bases between. The CDR3 DNA sequence: TGTGCCAGCAGCCAAGACAGAGAGGGGACCCAGTACTTC. This translates into CASSQDREGTQYF.

V gene TRBV28 combines with J gene TRBJ1-2, with D perhaps matching TRBD1 (5 bases). CDR1 and CDR2 (germline): MDHEN, SYDVKM. CDR3 length equals 15 residues. V was shortened by 3 bases and J by 5 bases, with 16 bases between the two germline ends. In nucleotides, the CDR3 is TGTGCCAGCAGTTTTGGTTCGGACACAGATTATGGCTACACCTTC. Translated, it gives CASSFGSDTDYGYTF.

V gene TRBV9 combines with J gene TRBJ2-4; no clear D gene. The CDR3 contains 14 residues. From germline, CDR1 is SGDLS and CDR2 YYNGEE. V was pared by 2 bases and J by 0 bases, with 6 bases between. Here the CDR3 reads CASSVGSAKNIQYF. In DNA form, the CDR3 reads TGTGCCAGCAGCGTCGGGTCAGCCAAAAACATTCAGTACTTC.

The chain uses TRBV10-3 and TRBJ1-5; 7 nucleotides line up with TRBD1. This CDR3 region has 14 residues. Germline trimming cut 4 bases from V and 4 bases from J; bases unmatched to any gene: 4. Germline CDR1 and CDR2: ENHRY and SYGVKD. CDR3 region: CAISGQGGNQPQHF. The CDR3 DNA reads as TGTGCCATCAGTGGTCAGGGGGGAAATCAGCCCCAGCATTTT.

The chain couples TRBV29-1 to TRBJ2-7; TRBD2 aligns across 9 bases. The germline CDR1 and CDR2 sequences are SQVTM and ANQGSEA. The CDR3 covers 13 residues. With 4 bases clipped from V and 1 base from J, the junction kept 2 bases outside the gene matches. In DNA form, the CDR3 reads TGCAGCGTTGGACTAGCGGAATCCTACGAGCAGTACTTC. This sequence encodes CSVGLAESYEQYF.

This clone was observed a single time. The chain joins TRBV2 to TRBJ2-3; no firm D call. V shed 4 bases and J shed 2 bases, with 7 bases lying between them. Germline V gives CDR1 SNHLY, CDR2 FYNNEI. The CDR3 has 13 amino acids. CDR3 nucleotide sequence: TGTGCCAGCAGTGGGGATTACACAGATACGCAGTATTTT. Protein sequence: CASSGDYTDTQYF.

V gene TRBV5-4 combines with J gene TRBJ2-1; TRBD1 might be the D (6 bases). Trimming shortened V by 4 bases and J by 10 bases, and 9 bases separated the two germline ends. Germline CDR1 reads SGHNT; CDR2 reads YYREEE (reference sequence). CDR3 size: 11 residues. CDR3 DNA sequence: TGTGCCAGCAGCCAGGGGTCAGAGCAGTTCTTC. Protein product: CASSQGSEQFF.

As concerns this clone: This sample includes further DNA sequences coding for the same CDR3. This chain links TRBV2 with TRBJ1-5; tentative D call: TRBD1 (5 bases). This CDR3 comprises 14 residues. V was shortened by 4 bases and J by 7 bases, with 14 bases between the two germline ends. The germline V gene encodes CDR1 SNHLY and CDR2 FYNNEI. The CDR3 here is CASSAGGGGQPQHF. DNA for the CDR3: TGTGCCAGCAGTGCGGGTGGGGGGGGGCAGCCCCAGCATTTT.

The chain links TRBV10-3 to TRBJ2-7, with 13 positions matching TRBD2. V lost 5 bases, J lost 6 bases, and 4 bases stayed unmatched. Germline assignment: CDR1 ENHRY and CDR2 SYGVKD. The CDR3 is 14 residues long. The CDR3 loop reads CAISTSGGASEQYF. Here the CDR3 DNA reads TGTGCCATCAGTACTAGCGGGGGGGCCAGCGAGCAGTACTTC.

The chain employs TRBV9 and TRBJ2-7; D gene uncertain. Trimming stripped 1 base from V and 5 bases from J, with 13 bases between. Germline CDR1 is SGDLS and CDR2 is YYNGEE. There are 14 residues in the CDR3. CDR3 residues: CASSVNPVIDEQYF. The CDR3 DNA reads TGTGCCAGCAGCGTAAATCCGGTCATCGACGAGCAGTACTTC.

This clone was counted once. The CDR3 protein is CASSLWGQGANQPQHF. The DNA for the CDR3 is TGTGCCAGCAGTTTATGGGGGCAGGGTGCCAATCAGCCCCAGCATTTT. V and J are TRBV27 and TRBJ1-5, with D perhaps TRBD1 (6 bases). The germline CDR1 and CDR2 sequences are MNHEY and SMNVEV (reference sequence). The CDR3 runs 16 residues. Deletions cut 1 base from V and 3 bases from J, with 13 bases between.

This clone showed up just once. The chain uses TRBV30 and TRBJ1-1; perhaps TRBD1 as D (5 bases). V was clipped by 0 bases and J by 4 bases, with 24 bases between them. Per the germline V gene, CDR1 is GTSNPN and CDR2 is SVGIG (reference sequence). The CDR3 runs to 18 residues. CDR3 in DNA: TGTGCCTGGAGTGTATCTACGTGGGGAGGGGATATGGGCACTGAAGCTTTCTTT. Amino acid sequence: CAWSVSTWGGDMGTEAFF.

The chain couples TRBV10-3 to TRBJ2-7; 12 positions agree with TRBD2. Trimming removed 2 bases from V and 3 bases from J; junction bases left unmatched: 2. The germline gives CDR1 ENHRY, CDR2 SYGVKD. This CDR3 is built from 15 residues. CDR3 sequence reads: CAISEPSGGVYEQYF. For the CDR3, the DNA is TGTGCCATCAGTGAGCCTAGCGGGGGGGTCTACGAGCAGTACTTC.

The chain recombines TRBV5-4 with TRBJ2-3; 8 nucleotides agree with TRBD2. Unmatched junction bases numbered 8, after V lost 0 bases and J lost 11 bases. The CDR3 is 14 residues long. The germline CDR1 and CDR2 sequences are SGHNT and YYREEE (reference sequence). The CDR3 spells CASSLESGGRRQYF. CDR3 DNA sequence: TGTGCCAGCAGCTTGGAGAGCGGGGGCCGCAGGCAGTATTTT.

The chain carries TRBV27 and TRBJ1-5; D is unresolved. This CDR3 is built from 14 residues. In germline, CDR1 is MNHEY, CDR2 SMNVEV (reference sequence). Trimming removed 5 bases from V and 0 bases from J, with 8 bases in between. CDR3 protein: CASSLHVSNQPQHF. Here the CDR3 DNA reads TGTGCCAGCAGTCTTCACGTTAGCAATCAGCCCCAGCATTTT.

The chain joins TRBV6-1 to TRBJ1-2; D is ambiguous. Germline CDR1 reads MNHNS; CDR2 reads SASEGT. This CDR3 is built from 15 residues. Trimming left V 2 bases short and J 2 bases short, with 12 bases between. The CDR3 DNA reads as TGTGCCAGCAGTGAATTTGGCAGCCAGAACTATGGCTACACCTTC. Translating it yields CASSEFGSQNYGYTF.

The J gene is TRBJ1-1, the V gene TRBV7-9; no definite D call. V lost 2 bases and J 4 bases, leaving 14 bases between the germline ends. The CDR3 is 15 amino acids. The germline V gene has CDR1 SEHNR and CDR2 FQNEAQ (reference sequence). CDR3 sequence reads: CASSLRQPPATEAFF. The DNA of the CDR3 is TGTGCCAGCAGCTTAAGGCAGCCCCCAGCCACTGAAGCTTTCTTT.